These T cell receptor beta chains were read from a single sample in a study of T-cell reconstitution after alpha-beta-depleted transplantation in children. Via MiXCR, TCRdb re-called the PCR reads, giving one row per CDR3 protein. The sample shows fewer than 750,000 distinct CDR3 sequences, about a quarter of them seen only once. The starting material was PBMCs, obtained before TCRalphabeta/CD19-depleted stem cell transplant. The receptors stem from a boy in the first two years of life with Wiskott-Aldrich syndrome, due to receive a stem cell transplant. The CDR3 runs from the conserved cysteine through the conserved F or W. The D gene is left open where the match is weak. Clone size is not always given. Where it is, it says once, few, many or a class for expanded clones.

J gene: TRBJ2-3; clone size: .; V gene: TRBV5-4; D gene: .; CDR3 protein: CASSHRGVGGDTQYF; CDR3 DNA: TGTGCCAGCAGCCATCGGGGTGTCGGGGGTGATACGCAGTATTTT
J gene: TRBJ2-2; clone size: few; V gene: TRBV27; D gene: .; CDR3 protein: CASITWAPSGTGNTGELFF; CDR3 DNA: TGTGCCAGCATCACCTGGGCCCCCTCCGGGACGGGAAACACCGGGGAGCTGTTTTTT
J gene: TRBJ1-2; clone size: .; V gene: TRBV30; D gene: .; CDR3 protein: CASSWAYGYTF; CDR3 DNA: TGTGCCTCCTCCTGGGCTTATGGCTACACCTTC
J gene: TRBJ2-3; clone size: .; V gene: TRBV20-1; D gene: .; CDR3 protein: CSASGSRSDTQYF; CDR3 DNA: TGCAGTGCTAGCGGGAGTCGGTCAGATACGCAGTATTTT
J gene: TRBJ2-2; clone size: .; V gene: TRBV20-1; D gene: .; CDR3 protein: CSAKRGGTGELFF; CDR3 DNA: TGCAGTGCTAAGCGTGGGGGGACCGGGGAGCTGTTTTTT
J gene: TRBJ1-2; clone size: .; V gene: TRBV5-1; D gene: .; CDR3 protein: CASSSNIWGRSLDYGYTF; CDR3 DNA: TGCGCCAGCAGCTCAAATATCTGGGGACGAAGTCTCGACTATGGCTACACCTTC
J gene: TRBJ1-2; clone size: .; V gene: TRBV5-1; D gene: TRBD1; CDR3 protein: CASRKTGANYGYTF; CDR3 DNA: TGCGCCAGCAGGAAAACAGGGGCTAACTATGGCTACACCTTC
J gene: TRBJ2-1; clone size: few; V gene: TRBV10-3; D gene: TRBD1; CDR3 protein: CAIRGGQGASHEQFF; CDR3 DNA: TGTGCCATCAGGGGAGGACAGGGGGCTTCTCATGAGCAGTTCTTC
J gene: TRBJ2-7; clone size: .; V gene: TRBV7-2; D gene: .; CDR3 protein: CASSIIGGAGSEQSF; CDR3 DNA: TGTGCCAGCAGCATCATCGGGGGCGCTGGGAGCGAGCAGTCCTTC
J gene: TRBJ2-3; clone size: few; V gene: TRBV5-1; D gene: .; CDR3 protein: CASSLEGLDTQYF; CDR3 DNA: TGCGCCAGCAGCTTGGAAGGTTTAGATACGCAGTATTTT
J gene: TRBJ2-3; clone size: .; V gene: TRBV5-4; D gene: TRBD2; CDR3 protein: CASSSPAGGGDTQYF; CDR3 DNA: TGTGCCAGCAGCTCTCCGGCGGGAGGAGGGGATACGCAGTATTTT
J gene: TRBJ2-1; clone size: .; V gene: TRBV3-1; D gene: TRBD2; CDR3 protein: CASSRSTSGGYNEQFF; CDR3 DNA: TGTGCCAGCAGCCGATCGACTAGCGGGGGTTACAATGAGCAGTTCTTC
J gene: TRBJ2-1; clone size: .; V gene: TRBV28; D gene: .; CDR3 protein: CASSTRDPYYNEQFF; CDR3 DNA: TGTGCCAGCAGTACCCGGGACCCTTACTACAATGAGCAGTTCTTC
J gene: TRBJ2-5; clone size: .; V gene: TRBV12-3/TRBV12-4; D gene: .; CDR3 protein: CASSGTRFSAQYF; CDR3 DNA: TGTGCCAGCAGTGGGACCAGGTTTTCGGCCCAGTACTTC
J gene: TRBJ2-7; clone size: .; V gene: TRBV2; D gene: .; CDR3 protein: CASKVSSYEQYF; CDR3 DNA: TGTGCCAGCAAGGTATCCTCCTACGAGCAGTACTTC
J gene: TRBJ2-1; clone size: once; V gene: TRBV12-3/TRBV12-4; D gene: .; CDR3 protein: CASSPRLVGENEQFF; CDR3 DNA: TGTGCCAGCAGTCCCCGACTAGTGGGGGAAAATGAGCAGTTCTTC
J gene: TRBJ2-7; clone size: .; V gene: TRBV7-9; D gene: TRBD2; CDR3 protein: CASSLTSGRYEQYF; CDR3 DNA: TGTGCCAGCAGCCTCACTAGCGGGAGATACGAGCAGTACTTC
J gene: TRBJ1-2; clone size: few; V gene: TRBV6-6; D gene: .; CDR3 protein: CASIGGGGYTF; CDR3 DNA: TGTGCCAGCATCGGGGGAGGGGGCTACACCTTC
J gene: TRBJ2-5; clone size: .; V gene: TRBV5-6; D gene: TRBD2; CDR3 protein: CASSLGLAHTENQETQYF; CDR3 DNA: TGTGCCAGCAGCTTGGGACTAGCGCACACCGAAAACCAAGAGACCCAGTACTTC
J gene: TRBJ2-7; clone size: few; V gene: TRBV28; D gene: TRBD1; CDR3 protein: CASGQGLPAYEQYF; CDR3 DNA: TGTGCCAGCGGACAGGGACTCCCCGCCTACGAGCAGTACTTC
J gene: TRBJ2-1; clone size: .; V gene: TRBV28; D gene: .; CDR3 protein: CASRGPGRRGVEQFF; CDR3 DNA: TGTGCCAGCAGGGGACCGGGACGCAGGGGAGTTGAGCAGTTCTTC
J gene: TRBJ2-1; clone size: .; V gene: TRBV12-3/TRBV12-4; D gene: TRBD2; CDR3 protein: CASSLGSIGFSGSINEQFF; CDR3 DNA: TGTGCCAGCAGTTTGGGTAGTATAGGTTTTAGCGGGAGTATAAATGAGCAGTTCTTC
J gene: TRBJ1-5; clone size: .; V gene: TRBV12-3/TRBV12-4; D gene: .; CDR3 protein: CASSSYSNPPQHF; CDR3 DNA: TGTGCCAGCAGCTCCTATAGCAATCCGCCCCAGCATTTT
J gene: TRBJ2-1; clone size: .; V gene: TRBV18; D gene: .; CDR3 protein: CASSPSSALYNEQFF; CDR3 DNA: TGTGCCAGCTCACCCTCTAGCGCTTTGTACAATGAGCAGTTCTTC
J gene: TRBJ2-3; clone size: few; V gene: TRBV5-1; D gene: .; CDR3 protein: CASSSTDERTQYF; CDR3 DNA: TGCGCCAGCAGCTCAACGGATGAGCGTACGCAGTATTTT
J gene: TRBJ2-1; clone size: .; V gene: TRBV24-1; D gene: .; CDR3 protein: CATSEDPWNNEQFF; CDR3 DNA: TGTGCCACCAGTGAGGACCCTTGGAACAATGAGCAGTTCTTC
J gene: TRBJ1-2; clone size: once; V gene: TRBV5-6; D gene: TRBD1; CDR3 protein: CASSSGTGLRGYGYSF; CDR3 DNA: TGTGCCAGCAGTTCGGGGACAGGCCTAAGAGGCTATGGCTACTCCTTC
J gene: TRBJ2-2; clone size: .; V gene: TRBV2; D gene: TRBD1; CDR3 protein: CASSGQGTMSGELFF; CDR3 DNA: TGTGCCAGCAGTGGACAGGGGACGATGTCCGGGGAGCTGTTTTTT
J gene: TRBJ2-6; clone size: .; V gene: TRBV20-1; D gene: TRBD1; CDR3 protein: CSARGPGTGLSGANVLTF; CDR3 DNA: TGCAGTGCTAGGGGGCCCGGGACAGGGCTATCTGGGGCCAACGTCCTGACTTTC
J gene: TRBJ1-5; clone size: few; V gene: TRBV6-2/TRBV6-3; D gene: TRBD1; CDR3 protein: CASRTGTGLNQPQHF; CDR3 DNA: TGTGCCAGCAGAACCGGGACAGGGCTCAATCAGCCCCAGCATTTT
J gene: TRBJ2-1; clone size: .; V gene: TRBV12-3/TRBV12-4; D gene: .; CDR3 protein: CASSGLGGHEQFF; CDR3 DNA: TGTGCCAGCAGTGGACTAGGGGGCCATGAGCAGTTCTTC
J gene: TRBJ2-5; clone size: .; V gene: TRBV5-1; D gene: .; CDR3 protein: CASSGTSYQETQYF; CDR3 DNA: TGCGCCAGCAGTGGGACATCGTACCAAGAGACCCAGTACTTC
J gene: TRBJ2-1; clone size: .; V gene: TRBV3-1; D gene: .; CDR3 protein: CACSPLGERAKPYNEQFF; CDR3 DNA: TGTGCCTGCAGCCCTCTAGGGGAGCGGGCAAAGCCCTACAATGAGCAGTTCTTC
J gene: TRBJ2-7; clone size: .; V gene: TRBV5-1; D gene: .; CDR3 protein: CASSFDGNYEQYF; CDR3 DNA: TGCGCCAGCAGCTTTGACGGCAACTACGAGCAGTACTTC
J gene: TRBJ2-2; clone size: .; V gene: TRBV5-5; D gene: TRBD2; CDR3 protein: CASSGRVVGELFF; CDR3 DNA: TGTGCCAGCAGCGGGAGGGTGGTCGGGGAGCTGTTTTTT
J gene: TRBJ1-1; clone size: few; V gene: TRBV28; D gene: .; CDR3 protein: CASSEQGRMGNTEAFF; CDR3 DNA: TGTGCCAGCAGCGAACAGGGACGGATGGGAAACACTGAAGCTTTCTTT
J gene: TRBJ2-1; clone size: .; V gene: TRBV12-3/TRBV12-4; D gene: TRBD2; CDR3 protein: CASSLTSPFGDEQFF; CDR3 DNA: TGTGCCAGCAGTTTGACTAGCCCCTTCGGGGATGAGCAGTTCTTC
J gene: TRBJ2-1; clone size: .; V gene: TRBV24-1; D gene: .; CDR3 protein: CATSDLKGSNEQFF; CDR3 DNA: TGTGCCACCAGTGATTTGAAGGGTAGCAATGAGCAGTTCTTC
J gene: TRBJ2-6; clone size: .; V gene: TRBV12-3/TRBV12-4; D gene: .; CDR3 protein: CANPTSRGPGANVLTF; CDR3 DNA: TGTGCCAATCCGACAAGCAGGGGCCCCGGGGCCAACGTCCTGACTTTC
J gene: TRBJ2-1; clone size: few; V gene: TRBV28; D gene: .; CDR3 protein: CASTPFEGSSYNEQFF; CDR3 DNA: TGTGCCAGCACCCCATTTGAGGGGAGCTCCTACAATGAGCAGTTCTTC
J gene: TRBJ2-7; clone size: .; V gene: TRBV12-3/TRBV12-4; D gene: .; CDR3 protein: CASSFMGLAIGEQYF; CDR3 DNA: TGTGCCAGCAGTTTCATGGGGCTAGCTATCGGCGAGCAGTACTTC
J gene: TRBJ2-1; clone size: once; V gene: TRBV5-1; D gene: .; CDR3 protein: CASNPQGGVGYNEQFF; CDR3 DNA: TGCGCCAGCAACCCCCAGGGGGGAGTAGGTTACAATGAGCAGTTCTTC
J gene: TRBJ1-1; clone size: .; V gene: TRBV5-1; D gene: TRBD1; CDR3 protein: CTSSTGTGGNEAFF; CDR3 DNA: TGCACCAGCAGCACTGGGACAGGGGGAAATGAAGCTTTCTTT
J gene: TRBJ2-7; clone size: .; V gene: TRBV5-1; D gene: TRBD1; CDR3 protein: CASSPGVDRASYEQYF; CDR3 DNA: TGCGCCAGCAGTCCCGGGGTGGACAGGGCCTCCTACGAGCAGTACTTC
J gene: TRBJ1-1; clone size: few; V gene: TRBV7-9; D gene: TRBD1; CDR3 protein: CASSLNFDRAKAFF; CDR3 DNA: TGTGCCAGCAGCCTCAACTTTGACAGGGCGAAAGCTTTCTTT
J gene: TRBJ1-1; clone size: few; V gene: TRBV19; D gene: .; CDR3 protein: CASSIRPGSTEAFF; CDR3 DNA: TGTGCCAGTAGTATTCGACCAGGATCCACTGAAGCTTTCTTT
J gene: TRBJ1-5; clone size: .; V gene: TRBV2; D gene: .; CDR3 protein: CASSGPGPLGQPQHF; CDR3 DNA: TGTGCCAGCTCGGGACCGGGCCCCCTGGGTCAGCCCCAGCATTTT
J gene: TRBJ2-7; clone size: .; V gene: TRBV20-1; D gene: TRBD2; CDR3 protein: CSASDTGLAKNEQYF; CDR3 DNA: TGCAGTGCTAGTGATACGGGACTAGCGAAGAACGAGCAGTACTTC
J gene: TRBJ1-2; clone size: .; V gene: TRBV7-2; D gene: TRBD1; CDR3 protein: CASRPGQGNYGYTF; CDR3 DNA: TGTGCCAGCAGGCCGGGACAGGGGAACTATGGCTACACCTTC
J gene: TRBJ2-1; clone size: .; V gene: TRBV9; D gene: TRBD1; CDR3 protein: CASSVDTGQGRNEQFF; CDR3 DNA: TGTGCCAGCAGCGTAGATACGGGACAGGGCCGGAATGAGCAGTTCTTC
J gene: TRBJ2-1; clone size: .; V gene: TRBV20-1; D gene: .; CDR3 protein: CSARDSGYNEQFF; CDR3 DNA: TGCAGTGCTAGAGATTCGGGATACAATGAGCAGTTCTTC
J gene: TRBJ2-3; clone size: .; V gene: TRBV29-1; D gene: .; CDR3 protein: CSAQGPTDTQYF; CDR3 DNA: TGCAGCGCACAGGGACCCACAGATACGCAGTATTTT
J gene: TRBJ1-2; clone size: .; V gene: TRBV6-1; D gene: .; CDR3 protein: CASRTQGVNNYGYTF; CDR3 DNA: TGTGCCAGCAGGACCCAGGGTGTAAATAACTATGGCTACACCTTC
J gene: TRBJ1-5; clone size: .; V gene: TRBV12-3/TRBV12-4; D gene: .; CDR3 protein: CASSYGGEPQHF; CDR3 DNA: TGTGCCAGCTCATACGGGGGCGAGCCCCAGCATTTT
J gene: TRBJ2-5; clone size: .; V gene: TRBV29-1; D gene: .; CDR3 protein: CSLLDGGPETQYF; CDR3 DNA: TGCAGCTTACTGGACGGCGGCCCGGAGACCCAGTACTTC
J gene: TRBJ2-7; clone size: .; V gene: TRBV29-1; D gene: TRBD2; CDR3 protein: CSVRLAGRSYEQYF; CDR3 DNA: TGCAGCGTTCGCCTAGCGGGTCGATCCTACGAGCAGTACTTC
J gene: TRBJ2-3; clone size: few; V gene: TRBV29-1; D gene: TRBD2; CDR3 protein: CSVSGRASDTQYF; CDR3 DNA: TGCAGCGTTAGCGGGAGGGCTTCAGATACGCAGTATTTT
J gene: TRBJ1-5; clone size: few; V gene: TRBV20-1; D gene: .; CDR3 protein: CSASGRLGQPQHF; CDR3 DNA: TGCAGTGCTAGCGGGAGGCTCGGACAGCCCCAGCATTTT
J gene: TRBJ2-7; clone size: .; V gene: TRBV12-3/TRBV12-4; D gene: .; CDR3 protein: CASSPTGTRREQYF; CDR3 DNA: TGTGCCAGCAGCCCGACAGGAACGAGGCGCGAGCAGTACTTC